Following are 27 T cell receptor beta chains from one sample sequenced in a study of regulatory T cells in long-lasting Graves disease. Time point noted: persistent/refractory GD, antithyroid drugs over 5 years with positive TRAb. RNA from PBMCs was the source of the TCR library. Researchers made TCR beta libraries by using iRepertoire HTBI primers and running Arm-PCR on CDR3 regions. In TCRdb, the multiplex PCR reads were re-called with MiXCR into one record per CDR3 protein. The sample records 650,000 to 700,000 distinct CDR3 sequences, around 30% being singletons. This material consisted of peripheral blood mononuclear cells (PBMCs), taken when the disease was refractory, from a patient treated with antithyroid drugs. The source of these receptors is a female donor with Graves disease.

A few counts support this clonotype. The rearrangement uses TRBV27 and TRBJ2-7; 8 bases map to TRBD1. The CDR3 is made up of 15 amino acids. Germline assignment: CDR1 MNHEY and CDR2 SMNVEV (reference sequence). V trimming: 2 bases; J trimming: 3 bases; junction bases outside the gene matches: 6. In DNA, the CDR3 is TGTGCCAGCAGTTTAACGGGACAGGTTTTCTACGAGCAGTACTTC. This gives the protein CASSLTGQVFYEQYF.

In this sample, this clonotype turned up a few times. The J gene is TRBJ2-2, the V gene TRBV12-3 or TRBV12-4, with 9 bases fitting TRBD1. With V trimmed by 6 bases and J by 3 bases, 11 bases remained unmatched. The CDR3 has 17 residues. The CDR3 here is CASSHFRDRADTGELFF. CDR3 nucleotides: TGTGCCAGCAGCCACTTTCGGGACAGGGCGGACACCGGGGAGCTGTTTTTT.

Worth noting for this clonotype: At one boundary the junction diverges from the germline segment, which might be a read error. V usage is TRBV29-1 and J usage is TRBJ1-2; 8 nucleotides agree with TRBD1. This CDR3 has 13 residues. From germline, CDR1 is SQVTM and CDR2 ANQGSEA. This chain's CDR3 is CSVEGRGRFGYAF. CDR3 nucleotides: TGCAGCGTTGAGGGCAGGGGGCGGTTTGGCTACGCCTTC.

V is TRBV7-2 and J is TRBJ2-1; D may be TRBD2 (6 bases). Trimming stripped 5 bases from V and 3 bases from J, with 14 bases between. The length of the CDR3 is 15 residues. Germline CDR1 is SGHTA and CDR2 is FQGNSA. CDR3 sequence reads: CASSPGSGVYNEQFF. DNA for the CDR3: TGTGCCAGCAGCCCGGGCTCGGGGGTCTACAATGAGCAGTTCTTC. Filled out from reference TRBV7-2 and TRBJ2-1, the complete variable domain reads GAGVSQSPSNKVTEKGKDVELRCDPISGHTALYWYRQSLGQGLEFLIYFQGNSAPDKSGLPSDRFSAERTGGSVSTLTIQRTQQEDSAVYLCASSPGSGVYNEQFFGPGTRLTVL.

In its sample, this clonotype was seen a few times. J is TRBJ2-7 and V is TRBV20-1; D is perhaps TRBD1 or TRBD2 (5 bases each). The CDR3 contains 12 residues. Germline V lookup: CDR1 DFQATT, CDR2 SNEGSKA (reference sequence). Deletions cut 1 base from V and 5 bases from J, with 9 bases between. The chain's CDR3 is CSARAGPNEQYF. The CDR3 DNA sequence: TGCAGTGCTAGAGCGGGGCCGAACGAGCAGTACTTC.

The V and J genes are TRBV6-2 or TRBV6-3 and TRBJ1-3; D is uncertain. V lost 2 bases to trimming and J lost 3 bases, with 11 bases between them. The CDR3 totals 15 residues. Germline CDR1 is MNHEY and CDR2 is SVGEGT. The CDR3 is CASSYGQVSGNTIYF. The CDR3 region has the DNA TGTGCCAGCAGTTACGGGCAAGTGAGTGGAAACACCATATATTTT.

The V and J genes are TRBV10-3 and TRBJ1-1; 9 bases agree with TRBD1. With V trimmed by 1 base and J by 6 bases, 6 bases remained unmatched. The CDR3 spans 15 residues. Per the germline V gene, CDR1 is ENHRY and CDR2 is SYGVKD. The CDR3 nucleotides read TGTGCCATCAGTGAGTTACAGGGGGCTAGGCCTGAAGCTTTCTTT. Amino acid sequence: CAISELQGARPEAFF.

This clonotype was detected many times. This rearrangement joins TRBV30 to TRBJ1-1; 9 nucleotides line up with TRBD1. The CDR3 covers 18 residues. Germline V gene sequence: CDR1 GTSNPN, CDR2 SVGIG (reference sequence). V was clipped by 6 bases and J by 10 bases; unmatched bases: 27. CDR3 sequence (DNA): TGTGCCTGTCTCCGGGACAGGGTAGGGCTTTCGGCTTCCGCTGGAGCTTTCTTT. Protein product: CACLRDRVGLSASAGAFF.

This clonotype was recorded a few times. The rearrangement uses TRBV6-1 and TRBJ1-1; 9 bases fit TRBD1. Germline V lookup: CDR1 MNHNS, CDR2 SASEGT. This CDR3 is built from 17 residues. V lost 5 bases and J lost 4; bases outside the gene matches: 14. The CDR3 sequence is CASSTGQGPGRSTEAFF. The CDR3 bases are TGTGCCAGCAGTACGGGACAGGGACCGGGTCGTAGCACTGAAGCTTTCTTT.

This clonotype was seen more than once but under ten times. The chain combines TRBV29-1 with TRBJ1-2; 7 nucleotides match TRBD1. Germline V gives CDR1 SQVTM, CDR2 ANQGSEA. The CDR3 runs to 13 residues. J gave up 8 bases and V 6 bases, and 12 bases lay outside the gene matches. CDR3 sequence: CSVTRFDRVGYTF. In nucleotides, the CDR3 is TGCAGCGTCACCCGTTTTGACAGGGTCGGCTACACCTTC.

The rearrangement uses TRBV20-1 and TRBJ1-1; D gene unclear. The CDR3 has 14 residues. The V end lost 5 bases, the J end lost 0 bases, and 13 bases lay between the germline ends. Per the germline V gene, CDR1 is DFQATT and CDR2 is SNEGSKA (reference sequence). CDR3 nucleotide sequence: TGCAGTGCTGGAGCTCACGGGATGAACACTGAAGCTTTCTTT. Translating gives CSAGAHGMNTEAFF.

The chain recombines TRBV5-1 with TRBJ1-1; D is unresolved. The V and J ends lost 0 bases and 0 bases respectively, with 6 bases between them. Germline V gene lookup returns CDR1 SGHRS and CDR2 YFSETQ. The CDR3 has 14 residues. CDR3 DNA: TGCGCCAGCAGCTTGGAACGGTTGAACACTGAAGCTTTCTTT. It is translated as CASSLERLNTEAFF.

CDR3 in amino acids: CASSLRDSRHEQYF. The DNA for the CDR3 is TGTGCCAGCAGCCTACGGGACTCTCGCCACGAGCAGTACTTC. The J gene is TRBJ2-7, the V gene TRBV14; weak D call: TRBD2 (6 bases). CDR1 is SGHDN and CDR2 is FVKESK in the germline V gene. V gave up 4 bases and J gave up 5 bases, with 15 bases separating them. The CDR3 spans 14 residues.

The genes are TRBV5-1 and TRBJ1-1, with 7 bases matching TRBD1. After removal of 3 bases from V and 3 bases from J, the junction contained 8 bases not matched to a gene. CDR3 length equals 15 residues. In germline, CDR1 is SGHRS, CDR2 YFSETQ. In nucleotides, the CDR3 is TGCGCCAGCAGCTACCACAGGGGCTTAGACACTGAAGCTTTCTTT. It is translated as CASSYHRGLDTEAFF.

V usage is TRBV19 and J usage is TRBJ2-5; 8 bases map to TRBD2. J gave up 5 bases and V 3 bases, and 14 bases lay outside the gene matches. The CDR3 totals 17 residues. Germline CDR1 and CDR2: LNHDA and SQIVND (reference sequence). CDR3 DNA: TGTGCCAGTAGTATCGTCCCCGGACTAGCTCATGGGGAGACCCAGTACTTC. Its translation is CASSIVPGLAHGETQYF. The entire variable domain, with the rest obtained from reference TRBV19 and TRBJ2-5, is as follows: DGGITQSPKYLFRKEGQNVTLSCEQNLNHDAMYWYRQDPGQGLRLIYYSQIVNDFQKGDIAEGYSVSREKKESFPLTVTSAQKNPTAFYLCASSIVPGLAHGETQYFGPGTRLLVL.

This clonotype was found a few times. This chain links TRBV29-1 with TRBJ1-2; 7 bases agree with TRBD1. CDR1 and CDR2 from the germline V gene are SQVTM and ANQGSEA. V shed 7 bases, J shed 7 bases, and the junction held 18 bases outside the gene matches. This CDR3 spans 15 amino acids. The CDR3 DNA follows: TGCAGCGCCTACCCTTGGGACAGTTTAACTCCTGGCTACACCTTC. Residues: CSAYPWDSLTPGYTF.

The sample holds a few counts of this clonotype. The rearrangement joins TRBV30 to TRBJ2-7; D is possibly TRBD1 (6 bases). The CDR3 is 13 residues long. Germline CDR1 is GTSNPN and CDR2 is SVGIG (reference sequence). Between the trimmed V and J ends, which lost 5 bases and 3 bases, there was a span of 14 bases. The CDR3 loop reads CAWAIGQLYEQYF. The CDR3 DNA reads TGTGCCTGGGCCATCGGACAGCTCTACGAGCAGTACTTC.

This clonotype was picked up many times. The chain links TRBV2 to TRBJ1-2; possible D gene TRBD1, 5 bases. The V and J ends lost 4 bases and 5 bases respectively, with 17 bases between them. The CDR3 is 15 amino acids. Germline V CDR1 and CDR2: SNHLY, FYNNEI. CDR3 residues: CASSVLGDPRYGYTF. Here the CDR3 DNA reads TGTGCCAGCAGTGTATTAGGGGACCCAAGATATGGCTACACCTTC.

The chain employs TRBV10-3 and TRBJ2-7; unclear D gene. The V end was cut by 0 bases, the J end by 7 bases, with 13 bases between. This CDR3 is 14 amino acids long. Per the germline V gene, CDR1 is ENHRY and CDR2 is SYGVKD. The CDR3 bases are TGTGCCATCAGTGAGTCGGTCCGCGTCGGGGAGCAGTACTTC. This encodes CAISESVRVGEQYF.

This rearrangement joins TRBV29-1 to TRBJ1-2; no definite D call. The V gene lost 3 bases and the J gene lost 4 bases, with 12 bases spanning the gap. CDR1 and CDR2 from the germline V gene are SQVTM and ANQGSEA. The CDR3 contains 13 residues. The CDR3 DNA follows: TGCAGCGTTGATTCACACGATGGCTATGGCTACACCTTC. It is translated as CSVDSHDGYGYTF.

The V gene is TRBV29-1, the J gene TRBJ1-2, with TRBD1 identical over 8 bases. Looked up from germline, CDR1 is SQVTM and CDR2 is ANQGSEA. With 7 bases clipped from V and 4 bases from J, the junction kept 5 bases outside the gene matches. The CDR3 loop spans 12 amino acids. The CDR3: CSGGDRIYGYTF. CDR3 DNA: TGCAGCGGGGGGGACAGGATCTATGGCTACACCTTC.

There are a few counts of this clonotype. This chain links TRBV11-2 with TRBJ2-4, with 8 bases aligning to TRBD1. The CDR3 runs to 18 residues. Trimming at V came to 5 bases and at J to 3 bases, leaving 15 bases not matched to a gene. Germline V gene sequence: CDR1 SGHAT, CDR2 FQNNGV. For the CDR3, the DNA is TGTGCCAGCAGCCCAAGCCGTAGGACAGGGTATGGCAAAAACATTCAGTACTTC. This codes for CASSPSRRTGYGKNIQYF.

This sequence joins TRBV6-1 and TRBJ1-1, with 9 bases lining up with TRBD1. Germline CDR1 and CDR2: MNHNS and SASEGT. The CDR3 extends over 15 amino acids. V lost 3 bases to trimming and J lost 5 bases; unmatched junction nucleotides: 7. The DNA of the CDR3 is TGTGCCAGCAGTGACATGGGACAGGGTGGGACTGAAGCTTTCTTT. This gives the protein CASSDMGQGGTEAFF.

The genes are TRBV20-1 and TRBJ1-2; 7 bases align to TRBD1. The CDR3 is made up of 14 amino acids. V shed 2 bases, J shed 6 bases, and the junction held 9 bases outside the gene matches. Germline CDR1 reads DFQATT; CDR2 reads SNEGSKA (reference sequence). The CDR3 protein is CSARQGERGNGYTF. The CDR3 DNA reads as TGCAGTGCTAGACAGGGGGAACGGGGTAATGGCTACACCTTC.

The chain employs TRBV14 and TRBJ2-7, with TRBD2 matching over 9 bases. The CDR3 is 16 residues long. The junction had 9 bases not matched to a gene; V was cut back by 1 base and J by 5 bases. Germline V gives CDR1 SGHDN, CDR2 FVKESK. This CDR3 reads CASSQGIIAGVDEQYF. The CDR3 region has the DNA TGTGCCAGCAGCCAAGGTATAATAGCGGGAGTAGACGAGCAGTACTTC.

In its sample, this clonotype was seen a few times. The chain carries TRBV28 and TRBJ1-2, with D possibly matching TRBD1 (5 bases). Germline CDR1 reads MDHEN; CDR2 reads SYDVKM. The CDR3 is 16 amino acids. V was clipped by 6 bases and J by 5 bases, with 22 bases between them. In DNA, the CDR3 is TGTGCCAGCAGCCTAGGGGTCTTACCTCCTCTTTATGGCTACACCTTC. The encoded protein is CASSLGVLPPLYGYTF.

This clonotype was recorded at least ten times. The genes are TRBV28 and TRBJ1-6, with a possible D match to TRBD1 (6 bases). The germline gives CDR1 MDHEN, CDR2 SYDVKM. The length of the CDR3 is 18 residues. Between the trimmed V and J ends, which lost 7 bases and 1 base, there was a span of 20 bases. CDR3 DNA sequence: TGTGCCAGCACCCATCTTACGGGGGGCATGTCCTATAATTCACCCCTCCACTTT. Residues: CASTHLTGGMSYNSPLHF.